Following are 27 T cell receptor beta chains from one sample sequenced in a study of blood T cell repertoires in COVID-19. Measured with immunoSEQ multiplex PCR; TCRdb has only the in-frame clones, and not every one. The data show 400,000 or so clones, around 91% seen once. Sequencing was carried out using PBMCs or T cells enriched from blood (not recorded which). These TCRs come from a man in his thirties or forties who had recovered from COVID-19.

The chain recombines TRBV5-4 with TRBJ2-3, with 10 nucleotides matching TRBD2. CDR3 length: 16 residues. J gave up 6 bases and V 0 bases, and 7 bases lay outside the gene matches. The germline V gene encodes CDR1 SGHNT and CDR2 YYREEE (reference sequence). This CDR3 reads CASSLVLAGEGDTQYF. In nucleotides, the CDR3 is TGTGCCAGCAGCTTGGTCCTAGCGGGAGAGGGGGATACGCAGTATTTT.

This chain connects TRBV24-1 to TRBJ1-5; 7 bases fit TRBD1. The CDR3 sequence is 16 residues long. The J segment lost 4 bases and the V segment lost 3 bases, leaving 8 bases of the junction unmatched. Germline V gene sequence: CDR1 KGHDR, CDR2 SFDVKD. The CDR3 is CATSDAGTAKNQPQHF. In nucleotides, the CDR3 is TGTGCCACCAGTGATGCCGGGACAGCTAAAAATCAGCCCCAGCATTTT.

The chain recombines TRBV18 with TRBJ2-1; 7 positions agree with TRBD1. This CDR3 is 13 amino acids long. V dropped 5 bases and J dropped 8; count of bases not matched to a gene: 6. The germline CDR1 and CDR2 sequences are KGHSH and LQKENI. CDR3 sequence: CASSIDRAHEQFF. Here the CDR3 DNA reads TGTGCCAGCTCAATTGACAGGGCCCATGAGCAGTTCTTC.

V is TRBV14 and J is TRBJ2-1; 9 bases match TRBD2. The CDR3 consists of 17 residues. J gave up 9 bases and V 3 bases, and 15 bases lay outside the gene matches. Germline V lookup: CDR1 SGHDN, CDR2 FVKESK. The CDR3 nucleotides read TGTGCCAGCAGCCAGGGTAGCGGGAGCATTAGTTACGGTGAGCAGTTCTTC. Translated, it gives CASSQGSGSISYGEQFF.

This clone appeared a single time. V is TRBV6-5 and J is TRBJ2-1; TRBD2 aligns across 9 bases. This CDR3 has 16 amino acids. V shed 0 bases and J 6 bases; nucleotides not matched to a gene: 6. CDR1 and CDR2 (germline): MNHEY, SVGAGI. The CDR3 region has the DNA TGTGCCAGCAGTTACTCACTAGCGGGCCACCTCAATGAGCAGTTCTTC. Encoded protein: CASSYSLAGHLNEQFF.

The V call is TRBV7-3, the J call TRBJ2-2; D is uncertain. The germline gives CDR1 SGHTA, CDR2 FQGTGA. The CDR3 covers 12 residues. V lost 3 bases to trimming and J lost 4 bases, with 3 bases between them. The DNA for the CDR3 is TGTGCCAGCAGCTTCCTCACCGGGGAGCTGTTTTTT. Amino acid sequence: CASSFLTGELFF.

V gene TRBV5-6 combines with J gene TRBJ2-7; a weak D match, TRBD2 (5 bases). Germline CDR1 and CDR2: SGHDT and YYEEEE. V was cut by 4 bases and J by 3 bases, with 11 bases left in between. The CDR3 has 13 amino acids. This CDR3 reads CASSPGIGYEQYF. Here the CDR3 DNA reads TGTGCCAGCAGCCCCGGGATCGGCTACGAGCAGTACTTC.

This chain connects TRBV19 to TRBJ2-1, with 7 bases identical to TRBD2. The CDR3 runs 14 residues. The V gene end was trimmed by 8 bases and the J gene end by 6 bases; junction bases not matched to a gene: 10. Germline V CDR1 and CDR2: LNHDA, SQIVND (reference sequence). CDR3 nucleotide sequence: TGTGCCAGTGCGTCCAGCGGGAAGGCCAATGAGCAGTTCTTC. It codes for CASASSGKANEQFF.

The chain carries TRBV4-1 and TRBJ1-1; 8 bases are a match to TRBD1. This CDR3 is built from 17 residues. V shed 4 bases and J 11 bases; nucleotides not matched to a gene: 21. From germline, CDR1 is MGHRA and CDR2 YSYEKL. The CDR3 loop is CASSRATPRTGSLEAFF. The CDR3 DNA reads as TGCGCCAGCAGCCGAGCGACGCCGAGGACAGGGAGCCTTGAGGCTTTCTTT.

V gene TRBV18 combines with J gene TRBJ2-2; D is perhaps TRBD1 (6 bases). Trimming took off 4 bases at V and 6 bases at J, with 15 bases between the two ends. The germline V gene has CDR1 KGHSH and CDR2 LQKENI. The CDR3 is 15 residues long. The CDR3 DNA is TGTGCCAGCTCACTCGACAGGCCCAATCCCGGGGAGCTGTTTTTT. As protein: CASSLDRPNPGELFF.

This clone was counted once. The CDR3 DNA is TGTGCCAGCAGTCACCGATCGTCGGCAGATACGCAGTATTTT. Residues: CASSHRSSADTQYF. This chain connects TRBV6-5 to TRBJ2-3, with D hard to call. Per germline, CDR1 MNHEY and CDR2 SVGAGI. The CDR3 length is 14 residues. V shed 5 bases and J shed 4 bases, with 13 bases lying between them.

This clone was seen only once. The chain uses TRBV5-1 and TRBJ1-1; D is perhaps TRBD1 (5 bases). This CDR3 spans 17 amino acids. Trimming cost V 1 base and J 0 bases, with 16 bases left between them. Per the germline V gene, CDR1 is SGHRS and CDR2 is YFSETQ. In DNA, the CDR3 is TGCGCCAGCAGCTTGTTAGGGGTCGGAATAATGAACACTGAAGCTTTCTTT. Its protein is CASSLLGVGIMNTEAFF.

This rearrangement joins TRBV3-1 (or the pseudogene TRBV3-2) to TRBJ2-5; 8 positions agree with TRBD2. Germline V gene lookup returns CDR1 LGHDT and CDR2 YNNKEL (reference sequence). The CDR3 runs 16 residues. V lost 4 bases and J lost 5; bases outside the gene matches: 12. The CDR3 region is CASSPLSGTRVETQYF. CDR3 nucleotides: TGTGCCAGCAGCCCACTTTCCGGGACTAGGGTGGAGACCCAGTACTTC.

In DNA form, the CDR3 reads TGTGCCAGCAGTTGGACTAGCGGGAGGTTGAACACCGGGGAGCTGTTTTTT. Protein product: CASSWTSGRLNTGELFF. The V gene is TRBV2, the J gene TRBJ2-2, with 14 bases identical to TRBD2. V gave up 5 bases and J gave up 1 base; unmatched junction bases: 3. The CDR3 totals 17 residues. Germline V gives CDR1 SNHLY, CDR2 FYNNEI. The full variable domain, its missing parts supplied by reference TRBV2 and TRBJ2-2, is EPEVTQTPSHQVTQMGQEVILRCVPISNHLYFYWYRQILGQKVEFLVSFYNNEISEKSEIFDDQFSVERPDGSNFTLKIRSTKLEDSAMYFCASSWTSGRLNTGELFFGEGSRLTVL.

The chain carries TRBV29-1 and TRBJ1-2; 12 bases fit TRBD1. The CDR3 contains 12 residues. Per the germline V gene, CDR1 is SQVTM and CDR2 is ANQGSEA. J was trimmed by 8 bases and V by 6 bases; bases with no gene match: 4. The CDR3 is CSVGTGGVGYTF. Written as DNA, the CDR3 is TGCAGCGTGGGGACAGGGGGCGTGGGCTACACCTTC.

The genes are TRBV6-5 and TRBJ2-6, with D perhaps TRBD1 (6 bases). The germline V and J ends were trimmed by 4 bases and 4 bases, with 11 bases remaining between them. The CDR3 totals 15 residues. Germline CDR1 is MNHEY and CDR2 is SVGAGI. CDR3 sequence: CASSSDRPGANVLTF. Written as DNA, the CDR3 is TGTGCCAGCAGTTCAGACAGGCCCGGGGCCAACGTCCTGACTTTC.

The chain has TRBV2 and TRBJ1-5; TRBD1 is a possible D gene (6 bases). This CDR3 is built from 14 residues. The V gene lost 4 bases and the J gene lost 0 bases, with 7 bases spanning the gap. Germline CDR1 SNHLY, CDR2 FYNNEI. The CDR3: CASSGDNSNQPQHF. The CDR3 coding sequence is TGTGCCAGCAGTGGGGACAATAGCAATCAGCCCCAGCATTTT.

V is TRBV11-2 and J is TRBJ2-7, with 7 positions matching TRBD2. V trimming: 1 base; J trimming: 2 bases; junction bases outside the gene matches: 8. The CDR3 consists of 16 residues. CDR1 is SGHAT, CDR2 FQNNGV, per germline. This CDR3 is CASSLGSGISAYEQYF. CDR3 nucleotides: TGTGCCAGCAGCTTAGGGAGCGGGATCTCGGCCTACGAGCAGTACTTC. The whole variable domain, remainder taken from reference TRBV11-2 and TRBJ2-7, is EAGVAQSPRYKIIEKRQSVAFWCNPISGHATLYWYQQILGQGPKLLIQFQNNGVVDDSQLPKDRFSAERLKGVDSTLKIQPAKLEDSAVYLCASSLGSGISAYEQYFGPGTRLTVT.

The rearrangement links TRBV5-1 to TRBJ1-1; 8 nucleotides line up with TRBD1. The CDR3 consists of 12 residues. Germline loops: CDR1 SGHRS, CDR2 YFSETQ. V was clipped by 4 bases and J by 8 bases; unmatched bases: 4. DNA for the CDR3: TGCGCCAGCAGCGGACAGGGCTACGAAGCTTTCTTT. Amino acid sequence: CASSGQGYEAFF.

The chain has TRBV7-2 and TRBJ2-3; 7 nucleotides line up with TRBD1. Germline V gives CDR1 SGHTA, CDR2 FQGNSA. The CDR3 contains 12 residues. Trimming took 2 bases from V and 15 from J; bases not matched to a gene: 8. The CDR3 DNA reads TGTGCCAGCAGCTTAACTAGGGACAGAGAATATTTT. Translated: CASSLTRDREYF.

A single count supports this clone. The rearrangement links TRBV3-1 (or the pseudogene TRBV3-2) to TRBJ2-3; 10 nucleotides line up with TRBD2. J gave up 14 bases and V 1 base, and 6 bases lay outside the gene matches. Per the germline V gene, CDR1 is LGHDT and CDR2 is YNNKEL (reference sequence). The length of the CDR3 is 13 residues. The CDR3 bases are TGTGCCAGCAGCCAAGTCTCTAGCGGGAGAAGGTATTTT. Translated, it gives CASSQVSSGRRYF.

The chain is built from TRBV12-3 or TRBV12-4 and TRBJ1-2; D is unresolved. Trimming stripped 5 bases from V and 5 bases from J, with 12 bases between. This CDR3 is built from 13 residues. As DNA, the CDR3 is TGTGCCAGCAGTCTGGCCCAGGAATATGGCTACACCTTC. As protein: CASSLAQEYGYTF.

The chain links TRBV5-6 to TRBJ2-3; the match to TRBD2 covers 10 bases. The CDR3 consists of 16 residues. Germline V CDR1 and CDR2: SGHDT, YYEEEE. Trimming at V came to 4 bases and at J to 3 bases, leaving 8 bases not matched to a gene. The CDR3 nucleotides read TGTGCCAGCAGCAACGTAGCGGGAGGCGTGACAGATACGCAGTATTTT. Translation: CASSNVAGGVTDTQYF.

The chain couples TRBV18 to TRBJ2-7; tentative D call: TRBD2 (6 bases). This CDR3 contains 14 residues. Trimming left V 4 bases short and J 3 bases short, with 13 bases between. The V gene's germline CDR1 is KGHSH and CDR2 LQKENI. The CDR3 DNA reads TGTGCCAGCTCACTCCCGGGACTGGACTACGAGCAGTACTTC. Translation: CASSLPGLDYEQYF.

J is TRBJ2-1 and V is TRBV12-3 or TRBV12-4, with TRBD2 matching 7 bases. V lost 6 bases to trimming and J lost 11 bases; unmatched junction nucleotides: 7. The CDR3 has 12 residues. CDR3 bases: TGTGCCAGCAGCTCGACTAGCAGTAAGCAGTTCTTC. As protein: CASSSTSSKQFF.

This sequence joins TRBV10-3 and TRBJ2-5; 14 bases are a match to TRBD2. The trim removed 6 bases at V and 5 bases at J, leaving 14 bases unmatched. Germline CDR1 reads ENHRY; CDR2 reads SYGVKD. The CDR3 has 18 amino acids. The CDR3 region is CAISLNPGLAGAGETQYF. The CDR3 region has the DNA TGTGCCATCAGCTTGAACCCGGGACTAGCGGGAGCCGGGGAGACCCAGTACTTC.

The genes are TRBV28 and TRBJ1-4; D is undetermined. V dropped 2 bases and J dropped 14 bases, with 15 bases sitting between them. From germline, CDR1 is MDHEN and CDR2 SYDVKM. CDR3 length: 13 residues. This CDR3 reads CASSLENSRGLFF. For the CDR3, the DNA is TGTGCCAGCAGTTTAGAGAATTCGAGAGGTCTGTTTTTT.